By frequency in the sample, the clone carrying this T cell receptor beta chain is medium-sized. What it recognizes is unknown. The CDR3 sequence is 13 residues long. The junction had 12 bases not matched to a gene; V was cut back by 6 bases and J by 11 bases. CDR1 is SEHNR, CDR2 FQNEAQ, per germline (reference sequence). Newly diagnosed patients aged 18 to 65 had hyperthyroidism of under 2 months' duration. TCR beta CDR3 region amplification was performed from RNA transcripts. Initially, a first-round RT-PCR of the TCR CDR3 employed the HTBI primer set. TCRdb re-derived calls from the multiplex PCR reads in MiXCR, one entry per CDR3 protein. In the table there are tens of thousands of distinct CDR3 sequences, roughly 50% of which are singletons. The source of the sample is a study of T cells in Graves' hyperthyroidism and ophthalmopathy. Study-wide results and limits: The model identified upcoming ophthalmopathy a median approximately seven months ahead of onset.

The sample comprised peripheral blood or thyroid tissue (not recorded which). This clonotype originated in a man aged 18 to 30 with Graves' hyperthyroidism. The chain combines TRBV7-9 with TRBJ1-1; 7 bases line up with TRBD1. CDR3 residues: CASSPYRQGWAFF. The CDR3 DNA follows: TGTGCCAGCAGTCCCTACCGACAGGGATGGGCTTTCTTT.